This TCR beta chain originates from a study of cytotoxic CD8 clonotypes in ibrutinib-treated CLL. The overall study: After treatment lasting a median 12 months, range 6 to 36, response samples were collected.

V was cut by 4 bases and J by 6 bases, with 19 bases left in between. The CDR3 runs 16 residues. CDR1 and CDR2 (germline): SNHLY, FYNNEI. Clones were sequenced by immunoSEQ multiplex PCR, and TCRdb holds only the in-frame ones, with some missing. In the table there are tens of thousands of clones, approximately 57% of which are singletons. Material: PBMCs, obtained before ibrutinib treatment. The rearrangement uses TRBV2 and TRBJ1-5; D possibly corresponds to TRBD1 (5 bases). The TCR originated in a human donor with chronic lymphocytic leukemia. The DNA for the CDR3 is TGTGCCAGCAGTGCCGGCGGGGCCACTCGGGGTCAGCCCCAGCATTTT. Encoded protein: CASSAGGATRGQPQHF.